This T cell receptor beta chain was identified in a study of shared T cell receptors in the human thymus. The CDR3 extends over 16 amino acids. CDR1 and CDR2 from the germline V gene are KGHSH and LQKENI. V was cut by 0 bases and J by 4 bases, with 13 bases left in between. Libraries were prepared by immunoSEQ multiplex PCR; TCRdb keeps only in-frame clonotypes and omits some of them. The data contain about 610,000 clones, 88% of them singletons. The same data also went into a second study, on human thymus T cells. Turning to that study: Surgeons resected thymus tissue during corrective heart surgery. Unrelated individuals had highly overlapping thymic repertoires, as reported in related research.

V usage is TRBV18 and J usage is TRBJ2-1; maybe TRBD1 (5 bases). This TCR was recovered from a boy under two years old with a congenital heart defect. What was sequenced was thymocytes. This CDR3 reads CASSPPDKGPYNEQFF. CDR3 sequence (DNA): TGTGCCAGCTCACCACCGGACAAGGGGCCTTACAATGAGCAGTTCTTC.